The rows below give T cell receptor beta chains drawn from one sample of a study of T-cell memory formation after mild COVID-19. In TCRdb, the 5' RACE reads were re-called with MiXCR into one record per CDR3 protein. The top ten hold 22% of the sample, which has about 360,000 distinct CDR3 sequences, approximately 15% seen once. Sequences were obtained from PBMCs or a T cell subset sorted from them (not recorded which). Receptor source: a man aged 18-30 years who had mild COVID-19 (a few samples of this study predate the infection). Cell type and time point are not known. The CDR3 runs from the conserved cysteine through the conserved F or W. D genes are given only for firm matches. For some rows the clone size is stated as once, few or many, or as a class when expanded; others skip it.

J gene,clone size,D gene,V gene,CDR3 DNA,CDR3 protein
TRBJ2-5,few,NA,TRBV7-7,TGTGCTAGCAGCATAGGACCCGGGACACGCCAAGAGACCCAGTACTTC,CASSIGPGTRQETQYF
TRBJ1-2,NA,NA,TRBV6-4,TGTGCCAGCAGTGACAGGGATGGCTATGGCTACACCTTC,CASSDRDGYGYTF
TRBJ1-6,NA,NA,TRBV5-1,TGCGCCAGCAGCTTGGCCGGGGACGCACCCTTTAATTCACCCCTCCACTTT,CASSLAGDAPFNSPLHF
TRBJ2-3,NA,NA,TRBV5-4,TGTGCCTGCCAGGTGGAGGGGAGCCCCTCAGATACGCAGTATTTT,CACQVEGSPSDTQYF
TRBJ2-2,NA,TRBD1,TRBV4-1,TGCGCCAGCAGCCCCCTGGGACAGGGGACGAACACCGGGGAGCTGTTTTTT,CASSPLGQGTNTGELFF
TRBJ2-7,NA,TRBD1,TRBV5-1,TGCGCCAGCAGCTGGGGGACAGGCCGATACGAGCAGTACTTC,CASSWGTGRYEQYF
TRBJ1-2,NA,NA,TRBV4-3,TGCGCCAGCAGCCAAGATCGCCAGAGGGGCTACACCTTC,CASSQDRQRGYTF
TRBJ1-3,NA,NA,TRBV14,TGTGCCAGCAGCCAACAAGGGGCGCGTGGAAACACCATATATTTT,CASSQQGARGNTIYF
TRBJ1-5,many,NA,TRBV7-9,TGTGCCAGCAGCTGGATGGGGAGCAATCAGCCCCAGCATTTT,CASSWMGSNQPQHF
TRBJ1-5,many,NA,TRBV4-3,TGCGCCAGCAGCCAAGATCGATATAGCAATCAGCCCCAGCATTTT,CASSQDRYSNQPQHF
TRBJ1-2,NA,TRBD1,TRBV7-9,TGTGCCAGCAGCCCAGGGGGGTTCTCCTATGGCTACACCTTC,CASSPGGFSYGYTF
TRBJ2-5,NA,NA,TRBV10-3,TGTGCCATCAGTGAGTTCAAGGAGACCCAGTACTTC,CAISEFKETQYF
TRBJ1-2,NA,TRBD1,TRBV28,TGTGCCACCATGAGGGACAGGGGGCGACTCTATGGCTACACCTTC,CATMRDRGRLYGYTF
TRBJ2-7,few,TRBD1,TRBV4-2,TGTGCCAGCAGCCAAGACAGGACAGGAGCTTACGAGCAGTACTTC,CASSQDRTGAYEQYF
TRBJ2-5,few,NA,TRBV4-1,TGCGCCAGCAGCCAAGGGGGTGGAGGGACCGCATCGGAGACCCAGTACTTC,CASSQGGGGTASETQYF
TRBJ2-1,once,NA,TRBV29-1,TGCAGCGGAGGTTGGCAAGAGCAGTTCTTC,CSGGWQEQFF
TRBJ1-5,few,NA,TRBV4-3,TGCGCCAGCAGCCAAGATTATTCAGGACCGGATCAGCCCCAGCATTTT,CASSQDYSGPDQPQHF
TRBJ2-5,many,TRBD2,TRBV12-3/TRBV12-4,TGTGCCAGCAGTTTGATGAGCGGGGGCCAAGAGACCCAGTACTTC,CASSLMSGGQETQYF
TRBJ2-1,many,NA,TRBV19,TGTGCCAGTAGTATACGAGCTTGGGGGAGCTCCTACAATGAGCAGTTCTTC,CASSIRAWGSSYNEQFF
TRBJ2-2,few,TRBD1,TRBV7-9,TGTGCCAGCAGCTCAAGAGGCGGACAGGGGGCAAACACCGGGGAGCTGTTTTTT,CASSSRGGQGANTGELFF
TRBJ2-1,NA,NA,TRBV7-9,TGTGCCAGCAGCTTAGGTCTCCAGGGCAACCAGGGTGAGCAGTTCTTC,CASSLGLQGNQGEQFF
TRBJ2-7,few,TRBD2,TRBV4-1,TGCGCCAGCAGCCCACTAGCGGGGGACGAGCAGTACTTC,CASSPLAGDEQYF
TRBJ2-5,many,TRBD2,TRBV2,TGTGCCAGCAGTGTCCCCCGCACCGGGACTAGAGGGAAAGAGACCCAGTACTTC,CASSVPRTGTRGKETQYF
TRBJ2-2,NA,NA,TRBV7-9,TGTGCCAGCACCATTAAGACCACCGGGGAGCTGTTTTTT,CASTIKTTGELFF
TRBJ2-2,NA,TRBD1,TRBV19,TGTGCCAGTAGTAGGCTGACAGGGGTTGGAACCGGGGAGCTGTTTTTT,CASSRLTGVGTGELFF
TRBJ2-2,few,NA,TRBV20-1,TGCAGTGCTAGAGATTGGGGGGCCGGGGAGCTGTTTTTT,CSARDWGAGELFF
TRBJ1-2,NA,TRBD1,TRBV15,TGTGCCACCAGCAGAGGACCCCGGGACAGCTCAATATACACCTTC,CATSRGPRDSSIYTF
TRBJ1-1,NA,NA,TRBV29-1,TGCAGCGTTCTCCCCGGAGAGGTCGCTGAAGCTTTCTTT,CSVLPGEVAEAFF
TRBJ2-7,NA,NA,TRBV7-9,TGTGCCAGCAGCCCTCTTCGGGAGCAGTACTTC,CASSPLREQYF
TRBJ2-3,many,NA,TRBV5-1,TGCGCCAGCAGCTTGGCATTACAGGGTAGCACAGATACGCAGTATTTT,CASSLALQGSTDTQYF
TRBJ1-6,many,NA,TRBV5-1,TGCGCCAGCAGCCCCGGGCATGGGGGCTTAACGATTTCACCCCTCCACTTT,CASSPGHGGLTISPLHF
TRBJ1-2,few,NA,TRBV6-5,TGTGCCAGCAGTTACCACGGAACAGGGAAGGAAGGCTACACCTTC,CASSYHGTGKEGYTF
TRBJ2-7,NA,NA,TRBV21-1,TGTGCCACTTCCCCGGGACAGCCACCCTACGAGCAGTACTTC,CATSPGQPPYEQYF
TRBJ2-5,few,NA,TRBV5-5,TGTGCCAGCAGACTGTACCAAGAGACCCAGTACTTC,CASRLYQETQYF
TRBJ2-3,NA,NA,TRBV27,TGTGCCAGCAGGGGGGCAGGGGAAGATACGCAGTATTTT,CASRGAGEDTQYF
TRBJ2-3,NA,NA,TRBV7-3,TGTGCCAGCAGCTTAAGAGGGCGGGGAAGCACAGATACGCAGTATTTT,CASSLRGRGSTDTQYF
TRBJ2-1,NA,TRBD2,TRBV3-1,TGTGCCAGACTAACTAGCGGGGAGTACAATGAGCAGTTCTTC,CARLTSGEYNEQFF
TRBJ1-2,NA,TRBD1,TRBV5-8,TGTGCCAGCAGCTCCAGGGGGGGTGACTATGGCTACACCTTC,CASSSRGGDYGYTF
TRBJ1-2,few,TRBD1,TRBV20-1,TGCAGTGCTAGAACAGGGGATTGGCCCTACACCTTC,CSARTGDWPYTF